This T cell receptor beta chain was retrieved from a study of read filtering for tumor transcriptome and immune sequencing. Study-wide results and caveats: Around 84% of IR-seq clonotypes had one read, totaling around 3.3% of reads; RNA-seq: approximately 75% and 45%. The sorted CD138-negative fraction was a mixed bone marrow immune population, not purified T cells.

The library was built from 400 ng RNA with molecular barcoded adaptors for alpha/delta and beta/gamma chains. TCRdb re-called the reads through MiXCR, storing one row per CDR3 protein. The data hold 85,000 or so distinct CDR3 sequences, with roughly 12% observed a single time. As regards this clonotype: Its target is not known. At one end, the junction sequence differs from germline, possibly due to a read error.

This CDR3 contains 15 residues. Germline CDR1 reads DFQATT; CDR2 reads SNEGSKA (reference sequence). The source material was a population of CD138-negative cells sorted from bone marrow. The chain uses TRBV20-1 and TRBJ2-3, with 11 bases aligning to TRBD2. The source is a donor aged 40 or over with multiple myeloma. The CDR3, as DNA: TGCTGTGCTAAGGGACTAGCGGCTAGCACAGATACGCAGTATTTT. It specifies CCAKGLAASTDTQYF.